The present entry profiles one T cell receptor beta chain with its context. Its antigen remains unidentified. These data originate in a study of cytomegalovirus exposure and HLA in healthy donors. Study-wide points: What a later analysis showed was that several of the most significant clusters appeared linked to common viral pathogens. A missense variant in DCLRE1C was later tied to TCR beta V- and J-gene trimming.

60 Vbeta and 13 Jbeta primers were used in PCR. Here immunoSEQ multiplex PCR was the method, and the copy in TCRdb shows in-frame clones only, minus some. This table holds about 78,000 clones, around 80% found once. This CDR3 region has 16 residues. The V gene end was trimmed by 4 bases and the J gene end by 2 bases; junction bases not matched to a gene: 9. The V gene's germline CDR1 is ENHRY and CDR2 SYGVKD. The sequencing input was PBMCs. The chain uses TRBV10-3 and TRBJ2-5; 8 bases agree with TRBD2. The clonotype comes from a man in his fifties in good health and CMV-seropositive. This CDR3 is CAISGGSGTAQETQYF. The CDR3 coding sequence is TGTGCCATCAGTGGGGGTAGCGGGACCGCTCAAGAGACCCAGTACTTC.